This T cell receptor (beta chain) came from a study of T cells in Graves' hyperthyroidism and ophthalmopathy. This clonotype was counted only a few times. RNA transcripts yielded amplified TCR beta CDR3 regions. The primer set for the first-round RT-PCR of the TCR CDR3 was HTBI. MiXCR was run by TCRdb on the multiplex PCR reads, yielding one entry per CDR3 protein. The data contain approximately 510,000 distinct CDR3 sequences, about 20% of them singletons. Germline lookup yields CDR1 SGHRS and CDR2 YFSETQ. V lost 1 base and J 6 bases, leaving 10 bases between the germline ends. The CDR3 runs 14 residues.

Sample: blood. The chain combines TRBV5-1 with TRBJ2-2, with no clear D. The sequence was collected from a man between 18 and 35 years old with Graves' hyperthyroidism. The CDR3 DNA sequence: TGCGCCAGCAGCTTGTTGGTAGCCCCCGGGGAGCTGTTTTTT. This gives the protein CASSLLVAPGELFF.